Presented here are 25 T cell receptor beta chains from one specimen sequenced in a study of T cells after posttransplantation cyclophosphamide. Busulfan-fludarabine conditioning, marrow transplant, and cyclophosphamide on days +3 and +4 were administered. Clones were sequenced by immunoSEQ multiplex PCR, and TCRdb holds only the in-frame ones, with some missing. Of roughly 7,600 clones in the sample, about four fifths were seen once. The sample consisted of CD4+ T cells sorted from blood, taken 950 to 1,200 days after allogeneic stem cell transplant with posttransplant cyclophosphamide. The receptors derive from a female patient between 40 and 50 years old who received an allogeneic stem cell transplant from a related donor, was CMV-positive, and had no GVHD. Some T cells may be provided by the graft donor.

DNA of the CDR3: TGTGCCAGCAGAGCAGGGGGCACCTATAATTCACCCCTCCACTTT. Its protein product is CASRAGGTYNSPLHF. This chain uses TRBV5-4 with TRBJ1-6, with 8 positions matching TRBD1. V lost 5 bases, J lost 2 bases, and 3 bases stayed unmatched. This CDR3 is 15 amino acids long. The V gene's germline CDR1 is SGHNT and CDR2 YYREEE (reference sequence). Using reference TRBV5-4 and TRBJ1-6 for the parts outside the CDR3, the full variable domain is ETGVTQSPTHLIKTRGQQVTLRCSSQSGHNTVSWYQQALGQGPQFIFQYYREEENGRGNFPPRFSGLQFPNYSSELNVNALELDDSALYLCASRAGGTYNSPLHFGNGTRLTVT.

The chain couples TRBV6-1 to TRBJ1-2; possibly TRBD1 for D (6 bases). Trimming left V 9 bases short and J 8 bases short, with 19 bases between. Germline V gives CDR1 MNHNS, CDR2 SASEGT. The CDR3 is 13 residues long. CDR3 residues: CARPGHGVGGYTF. The DNA for the CDR3 is TGTGCCAGACCGGGACACGGAGTAGGAGGCTACACCTTC.

The gene calls are TRBV28 and TRBJ1-6, with D unclear. Looked up from germline, CDR1 is MDHEN and CDR2 is SYDVKM. Trimming pared 6 bases from V and 14 bases from J, leaving 14 bases between. This CDR3 contains 12 residues. CDR3: CASSSAGFALHF. In DNA, the CDR3 is TGTGCCAGCAGCTCCGCGGGCTTCGCCCTCCACTTT.

This clone has just one count. The chain joins TRBV28 to TRBJ1-4; TRBD1 aligns across 7 bases. CDR3 length: 14 residues. The junction had 7 bases not matched to a gene; V was cut back by 5 bases and J by 7 bases. In germline, CDR1 is MDHEN, CDR2 SYDVKM. Written as DNA, the CDR3 is TGTGCCAGCAGTAAGGGGGCGTTCTTTGAAAAACTGTTTTTT. It is translated as CASSKGAFFEKLFF.

This chain links TRBV9 with TRBJ1-2; D gene uncertain. V was shortened by 0 bases and J by 4 bases, with 7 bases between the two germline ends. Germline CDR1 reads SGDLS; CDR2 reads YYNGEE. The CDR3 is 13 residues long. CDR3 in DNA: TGTGCCAGCAGCGTAGCTGGCGGCTATGGCTACACCTTC. Its protein product is CASSVAGGYGYTF.

Concerning this clone: At one of its ends the junction is not consistent with the germline gene, which may arise from a read error. The chain recombines TRBV5-6 with TRBJ1-6; no clear D gene. Germline loops: CDR1 SGHDT, CDR2 YYEEEE. The length of the CDR3 is 12 residues. The CDR3 reads CASSISNSPLHF. Written as DNA, the CDR3 is TGTGCCAGCTCGATCTCTAATTCCCCCCTCCACTTT.

The gene calls are TRBV11-2 and TRBJ2-7; 14 nucleotides line up with TRBD2. This CDR3 comprises 16 residues. The germline gives CDR1 SGHAT, CDR2 FQNNGV. J lost 1 base, V lost 3 bases, and 2 bases had no gene match. CDR3: CASSLGLAGASYEQYF. The CDR3 DNA reads as TGTGCCAGCAGCTTGGGACTAGCGGGGGCATCCTACGAGCAGTACTTC.

The chain has TRBV7-8 and TRBJ2-3; TRBD2 matches at 9 bases. Trimming removed 0 bases from V and 2 bases from J; junction bases left unmatched: 12. The CDR3 sequence is 19 residues long. Germline loops: CDR1 SGHVS, CDR2 FQNEAQ. CDR3 amino acids: CASSLAGLARGGDTDTQYF. The CDR3 bases are TGTGCCAGCAGCTTAGCCGGCCTAGCGCGGGGGGGAGACACAGATACGCAGTATTTT.

This rearrangement joins TRBV4-2 to TRBJ1-2, with a possible D match to TRBD1 (6 bases). Between the trimmed V and J ends, which lost 4 bases and 4 bases, there was a span of 16 bases. CDR3 length: 15 residues. Germline CDR1 and CDR2: LGHNA and YNFKEQ. The CDR3, as DNA: TGTGCCAGCAGCCGGTCCTTAACAGGGTCCTATGGCTACACCTTC. The encoded protein is CASSRSLTGSYGYTF.

The chain combines TRBV5-4 with TRBJ1-2; possible D gene TRBD1, 5 bases. The V end lost 6 bases, the J end lost 4 bases, and 16 bases lay between the germline ends. The germline V gene has CDR1 SGHNT and CDR2 YYREEE (reference sequence). This CDR3 is built from 14 residues. The CDR3 region is CASTRVGETYGYTF. CDR3 in DNA: TGTGCCAGCACTAGAGTAGGGGAAACCTATGGCTACACCTTC.

This chain joins TRBV2 and TRBJ2-2; 7 nucleotides agree with TRBD1. Per germline, CDR1 SNHLY and CDR2 FYNNEI. After removal of 4 bases from V and 5 bases from J, the junction contained 4 bases not matched to a gene. This CDR3 is built from 14 residues. In DNA, the CDR3 is TGTGCCAGCAGTGTCGACAGGGTAACCGGGGAGCTGTTTTTT. It specifies CASSVDRVTGELFF.

This chain uses TRBV14 with TRBJ2-2; D possibly corresponds to TRBD1 (5 bases). In germline, CDR1 is SGHDN, CDR2 FVKESK. The length of the CDR3 is 13 residues. Trimming removed 4 bases from V and 4 bases from J, with 7 bases in between. For the CDR3, the DNA is TGTGCCAGCAGCCTCCAGGGCACCGGGGAGCTGTTTTTT. Its protein product is CASSLQGTGELFF.

In the case of this clone: Mismatch with germline at one junction end may stem from a read error. The identical CDR3 is also encoded by other nucleotide sequences in the sample. The gene calls are TRBV7-8 and TRBJ1-6; D remains unclear. CDR1 and CDR2 from the germline V gene are SGHVS and FQNEAQ. The CDR3 loop spans 18 amino acids. The CDR3 here is CASSLEGGLSSYNSPLHF. The CDR3 region has the DNA TGTGCCAGCAGCTTAGAAGGCGGATTGAGCTCCTATAATTCCCCCCTCCACTTT.

The rearrangement joins TRBV5-6 to TRBJ2-1; D might be TRBD2 (6 bases). CDR1 is SGHDT, CDR2 YYEEEE, per germline. The CDR3 runs 15 residues. With 2 bases removed from V and 6 bases from J, the gap between germline ends came to 15 bases. The CDR3 loop is CASSLAGVLPNEQFF. CDR3 bases: TGTGCCAGCAGCTTAGCGGGTGTCCTACCCAATGAGCAGTTCTTC. The variable domain in full, with the rest retrieved from reference TRBV5-6 and TRBJ2-1, is DAGVTQSPTHLIKTRGQQVTLRCSPKSGHDTVSWYQQALGQGPQFIFQYYEEEERQRGNFPDRFSGHQFPNYSSELNVNALLLGDSALYLCASSLAGVLPNEQFFGPGTRLTVL.

This chain joins TRBV10-3 and TRBJ2-4, with a possible D match to TRBD2 (6 bases). V dropped 0 bases and J dropped 0 bases, with 9 bases sitting between them. There are 16 residues in the CDR3. Germline assignment: CDR1 ENHRY and CDR2 SYGVKD. CDR3 protein: CAISESGGLAKNIQYF. The CDR3 nucleotides are TGTGCCATCAGTGAGTCCGGGGGACTAGCCAAAAACATTCAGTACTTC.

The rearrangement links TRBV18 to TRBJ2-3; 10 bases line up with TRBD1. Germline assignment: CDR1 KGHSH and CDR2 LQKENI. This CDR3 contains 16 residues. Losses at the gene ends were 3 bases for V and 3 bases for J; bases not matched to a gene: 6. The CDR3: CASSPGTGAETDTQYF. DNA for the CDR3: TGTGCCAGCTCACCGGGGACAGGGGCCGAAACAGATACGCAGTATTTT.

This clone was counted a single time. V gene TRBV6-1 combines with J gene TRBJ2-5; possibly TRBD2 for D (6 bases). Per germline, CDR1 MNHNS and CDR2 SASEGT. The CDR3 totals 18 residues. V was clipped by 4 bases and J by 2 bases, with 23 bases between them. The CDR3 reads CASSALFSGTVNQETQYF. Written as DNA, the CDR3 is TGTGCCAGCAGTGCTCTTTTTTCCGGGACTGTTAATCAAGAGACCCAGTACTTC.

The V gene is TRBV18, the J gene TRBJ1-1; 7 nucleotides match TRBD1. Germline lookup yields CDR1 KGHSH and CDR2 LQKENI. The CDR3 has 15 amino acids. Trimming at V came to 3 bases and at J to 0 bases, leaving 4 bases not matched to a gene. The CDR3 is CASSPRTGVNTEAFF. In nucleotides, the CDR3 is TGTGCCAGCTCACCTAGAACAGGGGTGAACACTGAAGCTTTCTTT.

CDR3 region: CASSSRTGGGYNEQFF. CDR3 coding DNA: TGTGCCAGTAGTAGCCGAACTGGCGGGGGCTACAATGAGCAGTTCTTC. V is TRBV19 and J is TRBJ2-1, with 7 positions matching TRBD2. The V gene end was trimmed by 4 bases and the J gene end by 3 bases; junction bases not matched to a gene: 9. Germline lookup yields CDR1 LNHDA and CDR2 SQIVND (reference sequence). This CDR3 is 16 amino acids long.

The gene calls are TRBV6-1 and TRBJ1-6, with 7 bases fitting TRBD1. Per the germline V gene, CDR1 is MNHNS and CDR2 is SASEGT. This CDR3 comprises 14 residues. V shed 7 bases and J 6 bases; nucleotides not matched to a gene: 6. CDR3 DNA: TGTGCCAGCAACGACAGGGCGGGTAATTCACCCCTCCACTTT. This gives the protein CASNDRAGNSPLHF.

This clone was seen only a few times. The rearrangement uses TRBV7-6 and TRBJ2-2, with TRBD1 identical over 8 bases. Trimming removed 5 bases from V and 4 bases from J; junction bases left unmatched: 9. The CDR3 is made up of 16 amino acids. Germline V lookup: CDR1 SGHVS, CDR2 FNYEAQ. CDR3 sequence: CASSRRTGRTTGELFF. In nucleotides, the CDR3 is TGTGCCAGCAGCAGAAGGACAGGGAGAACCACCGGGGAGCTGTTTTTT.

The genes are TRBV23-1 and TRBJ1-2; TRBD1 matches 7 bases. TRBV23-1 is placed among ORFs of uncertain function. The CDR3 is made up of 12 amino acids. V shed 6 bases, J shed 4 bases, and the junction held 2 bases outside the gene matches. The CDR3 DNA reads as TGCGCCAGCAGAAGGGGGCTCTATGGCTACACCTTC. Residues: CASRRGLYGYTF.

The chain combines TRBV7-3 with TRBJ2-1; possible D gene TRBD2, 6 bases. Between the trimmed V and J ends, which lost 1 base and 7 bases, there was a span of 17 bases. Germline V CDR1 and CDR2: SGHTA, FQGTGA. The length of the CDR3 is 16 residues. This chain's CDR3 is CASSLIGGPSGNEQFF. Written as DNA, the CDR3 is TGTGCCAGCAGCTTAATCGGGGGACCGTCTGGGAATGAGCAGTTCTTC.

This clone was recorded once. V gene TRBV27 combines with J gene TRBJ1-2, with D possibly TRBD1 on 5 matching bases. Trimming removed 7 bases at V and 8 bases at J, with 17 bases between. From germline, CDR1 is MNHEY and CDR2 SMNVEV (reference sequence). The CDR3 runs to 13 residues. CDR3: CASTPGRGVGYTF. DNA of the CDR3: TGTGCCAGCACCCCTGGGCGGGGCGTCGGCTACACCTTC.

V gene TRBV29-1 combines with J gene TRBJ1-1; 10 bases are a match to TRBD1. The germline V gene encodes CDR1 SQVTM and CDR2 ANQGSEA. This CDR3 spans 13 amino acids. V lost 6 bases and J lost 4; bases outside the gene matches: 5. DNA for the CDR3: TGCAGCGTGGCCGGGACAGGGGCCACTGAAGCTTTCTTT. Protein: CSVAGTGATEAFF.